This TCR beta chain was captured in a study of blood T cell repertoires in COVID-19. Across the whole study: The United States, Italy and Spain provided the acute and convalescent COVID-19 samples. T cells, B-cell-depleted T cells, or PBMCs provided the cDNA or gDNA that served as material.

The CDR3 length is 16 residues. The V gene lost 0 bases and the J gene lost 1 base, with 12 bases spanning the gap. The germline V gene encodes CDR1 LGHNA and CDR2 YNFKEQ. This clone has a handful of counts. Under the authors' procedure: Estimates of nucleated cell counts were drawn from the amplification of reference gene primers. Assay used: immunoSEQ multiplex PCR; TCRdb lists only in-frame clones, some missing. The DNA was the basis for D and trimming; V, J and clone size are from that table. The sample has 35,000 to 45,000 clones; approximately 91% are singletons. Material for sequencing was peripheral blood. V gene TRBV4-2 combines with J gene TRBJ1-1, with a weak D call TRBD1 (5 bases). The TCR sequence derives from a man in his 60s with active COVID-19. This CDR3 is CASSQDFRQGNTEAFF. CDR3 nucleotide sequence: TGTGCCAGCAGCCAAGATTTTCGGCAGGGGAACACTGAAGCTTTCTTT.